Only a few counts were recorded for the clone carrying this T cell receptor beta chain. The target antigen is unknown. This sample is part of a study of follicular helper T cells after annual influenza vaccination. Overall study context: Sampling occurred days 0, 7 and 28 after each influenza vaccination.

The V and J ends lost 6 bases and 0 bases respectively, with 21 bases between them. Germline V gene lookup returns CDR1 SGHAT and CDR2 FQNNGV. The length of the CDR3 is 18 residues. Some clones are missing from TCRdb's copy, which holds only in-frame ones; the method was immunoSEQ multiplex PCR. The sample holds a few thousand clones; about 92% are singletons and the top ten take roughly 1.5%. Notes on the study in general: Recurrent ICOS+CD38+ cTfh clonotypes included tetramer and AIM influenza-specific ones.

Time point denoted: 2013-2014 season, 7 days after vaccination. Sorted blood CD4 subsets were sequenced before and after adults received seasonal inactivated influenza vaccine. The rearrangement links TRBV11-2 to TRBJ2-1, with a possible D match to TRBD2 (7 bases). The specimen was CXCR5+ CD38- circulating T follicular helper cells from blood, collected 7 days after influenza vaccination. As for subset: circulating Tfh, non-naive CD4+CXCR5+PD-1+ (ICOS+CD38+ or ICOS-CD38-). The receptor was isolated from an adult who received the influenza vaccine. The CDR3 nucleotides read TGTGCCAGCAGTTCCCGAGTTGGGGGCGGGAGCTCCTACAATGAGCAGTTCTTC. Translating it yields CASSSRVGGGSSYNEQFF.